This TCR beta chain originates from a study of cytomegalovirus exposure and HLA in healthy donors. Findings of the study overall: In presence/absence analyses, roughly uniform sequencing depth across donors was assumed. According to the study, roughly 160 TCR beta chains were cytomegalovirus-associated. The likely origin of a cluster of highly shared sequence variants was a sequencing artifact. Rarity characterized most TCR sequences, yet some public TCRs appeared in many donors.

This clone was observed a single time. Its antigen remains unidentified. The PCR employed 60 Vbeta primers together with 13 Jbeta primers. Assay used: immunoSEQ multiplex PCR; TCRdb lists only in-frame clones, some missing. The data hold over 150,000 clones, with 60% to 80% observed a single time. The CDR3 sequence is 15 residues long. V shed 1 base and J shed 0 bases, with 6 bases lying between them. Germline CDR1 is LNHDA and CDR2 is SQIVND (reference sequence). This chain uses TRBV19 with TRBJ1-4; no reliable D call. Sequencing was done on a sample of PBMCs. The sequence was obtained from a woman between 50 and 59 years old in good health and CMV-seropositive. In DNA, the CDR3 is TGTGCCAGTAGTATAGGAGGAGCAACTAATGAAAAACTGTTTTTT. Translation gives CASSIGGATNEKLFF.